This T cell receptor beta chain was profiled in a study of shared clonotypes between healthy human individuals. Findings and limits, study-wide: With few donors, the genetic and exposure-history diversity represented was limited.

This clone was counted a single time. Its antigen is as yet unknown. The test was conducted at deep level. It was across several immunoSEQ plates that each subset's genomic DNA was evenly split. Profiling relied on immunoSEQ multiplex PCR, and the TCRdb table lists in-frame clones only, not all of them. The sample consists of around 1 million clones, about three quarters of them appearing once. The ends were cut back, 0 bases at V and 11 bases at J, with 17 bases in the middle. The germline V gene has CDR1 SGDLS and CDR2 YYNGEE. CDR3 size: 14 residues. The chain couples TRBV9 to TRBJ1-1; D gene unclear. Specimen: memory CD4+ T cells sorted from blood. Described subset: CD45RA-negative fraction. The clonotype comes from a man in his late teens or twenties in good health. The CDR3 nucleotides are TGTGCCAGCAGCGTAGCTCCGGGAGGGAGTGCGGCTTTCTTT. Its protein product is CASSVAPGGSAAFF.